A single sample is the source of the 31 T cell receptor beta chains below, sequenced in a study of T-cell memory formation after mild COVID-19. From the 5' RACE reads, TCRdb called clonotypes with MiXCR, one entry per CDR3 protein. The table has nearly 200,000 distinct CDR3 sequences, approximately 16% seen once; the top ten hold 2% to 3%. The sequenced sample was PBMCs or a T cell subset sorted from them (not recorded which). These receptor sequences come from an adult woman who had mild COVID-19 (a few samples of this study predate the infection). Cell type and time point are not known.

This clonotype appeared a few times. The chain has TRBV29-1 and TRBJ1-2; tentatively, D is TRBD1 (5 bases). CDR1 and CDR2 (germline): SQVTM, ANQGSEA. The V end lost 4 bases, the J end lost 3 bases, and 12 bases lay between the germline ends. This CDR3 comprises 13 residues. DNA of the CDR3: TGCAGCGTTGGAGGACTGGGGGACTATGGCTACACCTTC. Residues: CSVGGLGDYGYTF.

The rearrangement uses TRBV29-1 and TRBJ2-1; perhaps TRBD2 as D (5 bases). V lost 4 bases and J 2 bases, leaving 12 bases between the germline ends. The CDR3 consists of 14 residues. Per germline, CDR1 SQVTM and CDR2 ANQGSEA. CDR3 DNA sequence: TGCAGCGTTGGTTGGGCGGAGGCCTACAATGAGCAGTTCTTC. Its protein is CSVGWAEAYNEQFF.

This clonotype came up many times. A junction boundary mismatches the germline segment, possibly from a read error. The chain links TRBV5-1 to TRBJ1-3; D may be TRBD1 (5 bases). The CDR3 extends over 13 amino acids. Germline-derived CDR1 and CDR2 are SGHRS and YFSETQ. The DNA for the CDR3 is TGCGCCAGCAGCGGGGGACCTGGCAACACCATATATTTT. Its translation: CASSGGPGNTIYF.

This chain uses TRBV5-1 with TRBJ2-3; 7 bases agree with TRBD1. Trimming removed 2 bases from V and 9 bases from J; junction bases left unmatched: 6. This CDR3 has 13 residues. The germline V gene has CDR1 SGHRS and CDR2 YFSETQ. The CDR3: CASSFDRDGTQYF. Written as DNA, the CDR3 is TGCGCCAGCAGCTTTGACAGGGACGGGACGCAGTATTTT.

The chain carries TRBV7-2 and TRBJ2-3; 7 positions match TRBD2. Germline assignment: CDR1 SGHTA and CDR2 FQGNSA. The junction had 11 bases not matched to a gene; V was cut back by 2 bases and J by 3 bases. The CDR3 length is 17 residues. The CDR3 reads CASSLKAGGRSTDTQYF. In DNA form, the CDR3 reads TGTGCCAGCAGCTTAAAGGCGGGCGGGAGATCGACAGATACGCAGTATTTT. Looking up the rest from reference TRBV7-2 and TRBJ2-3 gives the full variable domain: GAGVSQSPSNKVTEKGKDVELRCDPISGHTALYWYRQSLGQGLEFLIYFQGNSAPDKSGLPSDRFSAERTGGSVSTLTIQRTQQEDSAVYLCASSLKAGGRSTDTQYFGPGTRLTVL.

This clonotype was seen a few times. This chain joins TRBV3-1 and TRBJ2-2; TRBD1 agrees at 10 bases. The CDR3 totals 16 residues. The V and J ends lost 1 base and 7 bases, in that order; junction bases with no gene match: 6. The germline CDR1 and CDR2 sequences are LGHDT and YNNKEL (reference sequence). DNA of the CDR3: TGTGCCAGCAGCCAAGGGGACAGGGGTCGAAACGGGGAGCTGTTTTTT. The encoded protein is CASSQGDRGRNGELFF.

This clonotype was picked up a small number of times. CDR3 DNA sequence: TGTGCCTGGAGCAAAACCGGGACCCCCACAGATACGCAGTATTTT. Protein sequence: CAWSKTGTPTDTQYF. J is TRBJ2-3 and V is TRBV30; D assignment may be TRBD1 or TRBD2 (5 bases each). This CDR3 is 15 amino acids long. Trimming took 3 bases from V and 2 from J, leaving 15 bases between them. The germline CDR1 and CDR2 sequences are GTSNPN and SVGIG (reference sequence). The full variable domain, completed using reference TRBV30 and TRBJ2-3, is SQTIHQWPATLVQPVGSPLSLECTVEGTSNPNLYWYRQAAGRGLQLLFYSVGIGQISSEVPQNLSASRPQDRQFILSSKKLLLSDSGFYLCAWSKTGTPTDTQYFGPGTRLTVL.

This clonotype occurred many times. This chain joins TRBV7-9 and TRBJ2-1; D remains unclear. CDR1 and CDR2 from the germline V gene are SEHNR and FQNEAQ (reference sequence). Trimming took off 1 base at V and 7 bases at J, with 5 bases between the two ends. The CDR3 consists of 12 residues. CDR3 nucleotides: TGTGCCAGCAGCTTAGATTCGAATGAGCAGTTCTTC. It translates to CASSLDSNEQFF.

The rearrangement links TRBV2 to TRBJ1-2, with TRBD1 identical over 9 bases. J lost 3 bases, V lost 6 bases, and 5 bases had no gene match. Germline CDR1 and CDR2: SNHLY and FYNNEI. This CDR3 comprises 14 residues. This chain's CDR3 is CASSGQGSHYGYTF. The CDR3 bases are TGTGCCAGCAGCGGACAGGGGAGTCACTATGGCTACACCTTC.

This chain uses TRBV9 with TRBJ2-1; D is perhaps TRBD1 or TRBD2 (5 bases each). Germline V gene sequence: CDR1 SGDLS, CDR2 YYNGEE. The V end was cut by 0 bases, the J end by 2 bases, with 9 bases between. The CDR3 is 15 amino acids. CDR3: CASSVAGPAYNEQFF. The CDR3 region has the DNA TGTGCCAGCAGCGTAGCGGGGCCGGCCTACAATGAGCAGTTCTTC.

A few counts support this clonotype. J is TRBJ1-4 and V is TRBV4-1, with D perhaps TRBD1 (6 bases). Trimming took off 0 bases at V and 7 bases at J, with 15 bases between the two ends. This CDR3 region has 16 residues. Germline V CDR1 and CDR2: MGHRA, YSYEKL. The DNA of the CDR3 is TGCGCCAGCAGCCAAGATAAGTCACAGGGCGCTGAAAAACTGTTTTTT. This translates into CASSQDKSQGAEKLFF.

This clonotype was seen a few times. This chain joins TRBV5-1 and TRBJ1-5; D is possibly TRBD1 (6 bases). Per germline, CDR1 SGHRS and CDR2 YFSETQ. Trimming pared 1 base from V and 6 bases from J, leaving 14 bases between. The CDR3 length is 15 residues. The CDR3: CASSLISGDGQPQHF. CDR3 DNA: TGCGCCAGCAGCTTGATATCAGGGGATGGTCAGCCCCAGCATTTT.

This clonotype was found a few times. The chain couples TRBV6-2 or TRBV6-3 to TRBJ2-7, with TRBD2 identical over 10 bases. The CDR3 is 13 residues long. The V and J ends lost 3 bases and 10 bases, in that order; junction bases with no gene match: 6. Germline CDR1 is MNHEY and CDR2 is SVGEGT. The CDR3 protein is CASSYASGRAQYF. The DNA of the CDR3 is TGTGCCAGCAGTTATGCCAGCGGGAGGGCCCAGTACTTC.

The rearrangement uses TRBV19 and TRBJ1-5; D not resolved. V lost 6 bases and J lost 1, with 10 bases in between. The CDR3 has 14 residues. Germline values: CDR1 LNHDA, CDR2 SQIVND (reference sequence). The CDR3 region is CASRDLPSNQPQHF. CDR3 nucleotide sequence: TGTGCCAGTAGGGACCTCCCAAGCAATCAGCCCCAGCATTTT.

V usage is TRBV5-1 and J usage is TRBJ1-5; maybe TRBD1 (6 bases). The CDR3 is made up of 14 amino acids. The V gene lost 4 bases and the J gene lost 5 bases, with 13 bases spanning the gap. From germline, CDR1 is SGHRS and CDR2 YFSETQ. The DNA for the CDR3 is TGCGCCAGCAGCAAGGACAGCCCGGATCAGCCCCAGCATTTT. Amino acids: CASSKDSPDQPQHF. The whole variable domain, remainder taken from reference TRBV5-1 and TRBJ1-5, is KAGVTQTPRYLIKTRGQQVTLSCSPISGHRSVSWYQQTPGQGLQFLFEYFSETQRNKGNFPGRFSGRQFSNSRSEMNVSTLELGDSALYLCASSKDSPDQPQHFGDGTRLSIL.

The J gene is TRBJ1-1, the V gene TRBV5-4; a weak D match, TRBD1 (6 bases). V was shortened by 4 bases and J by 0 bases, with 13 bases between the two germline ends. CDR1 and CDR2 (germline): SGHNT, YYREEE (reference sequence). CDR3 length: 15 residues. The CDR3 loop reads CASSPTGTMNTEAFF. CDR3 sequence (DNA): TGTGCCAGCAGCCCTACAGGGACTATGAACACTGAAGCTTTCTTT. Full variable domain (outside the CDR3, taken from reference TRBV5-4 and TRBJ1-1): ETGVTQSPTHLIKTRGQQVTLRCSSQSGHNTVSWYQQALGQGPQFIFQYYREEENGRGNFPPRFSGLQFPNYSSELNVNALELDDSALYLCASSPTGTMNTEAFFGQGTRLTVV.

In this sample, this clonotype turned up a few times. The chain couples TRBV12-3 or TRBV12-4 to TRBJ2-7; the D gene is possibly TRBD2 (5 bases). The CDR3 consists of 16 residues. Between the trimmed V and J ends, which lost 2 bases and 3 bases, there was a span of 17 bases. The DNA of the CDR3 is TGTGCCAGCAGTTTATATGAGGGCAGAACCTACTACGAGCAGTACTTC. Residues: CASSLYEGRTYYEQYF.

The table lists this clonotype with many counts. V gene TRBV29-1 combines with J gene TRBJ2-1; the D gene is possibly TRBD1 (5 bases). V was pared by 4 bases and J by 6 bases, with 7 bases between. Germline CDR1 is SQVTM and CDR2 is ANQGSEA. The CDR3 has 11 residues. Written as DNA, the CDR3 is TGCAGCGTTGGACAGATCAATGAGCAGTTCTTC. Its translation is CSVGQINEQFF.

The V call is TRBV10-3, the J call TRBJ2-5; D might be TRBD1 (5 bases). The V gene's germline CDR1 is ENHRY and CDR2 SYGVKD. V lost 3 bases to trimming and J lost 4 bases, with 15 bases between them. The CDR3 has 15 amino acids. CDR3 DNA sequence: TGTGCCATCAGTGACGCAGGGATGACGGTAGAGACCCAGTACTTC. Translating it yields CAISDAGMTVETQYF.

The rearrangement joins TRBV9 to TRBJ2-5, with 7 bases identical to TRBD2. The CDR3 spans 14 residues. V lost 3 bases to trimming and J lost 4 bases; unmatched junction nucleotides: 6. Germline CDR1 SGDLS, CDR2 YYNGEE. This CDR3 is CASSEEGGGETQYF. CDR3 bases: TGTGCCAGCAGCGAGGAGGGCGGGGGAGAGACCCAGTACTTC. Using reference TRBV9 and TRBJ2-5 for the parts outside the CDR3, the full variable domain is DSGVTQTPKHLITATGQRVTLRCSPRSGDLSVYWYQQSLDQGLQFLIQYYNGEERAKGNILERFSAQQFPDLHSELNLSSLELGDSALYFCASSEEGGGETQYFGPGTRLLVL.

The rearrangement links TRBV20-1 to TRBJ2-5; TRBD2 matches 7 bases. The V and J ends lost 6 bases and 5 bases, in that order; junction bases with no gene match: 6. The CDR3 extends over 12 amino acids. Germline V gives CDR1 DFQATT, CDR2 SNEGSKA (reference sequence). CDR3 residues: CSAGTNLETQYF. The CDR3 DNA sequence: TGCAGTGCCGGGACTAATCTTGAGACCCAGTACTTC.

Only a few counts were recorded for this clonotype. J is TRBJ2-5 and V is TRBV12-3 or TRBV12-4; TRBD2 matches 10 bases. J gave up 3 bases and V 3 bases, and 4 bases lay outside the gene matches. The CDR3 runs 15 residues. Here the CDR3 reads CASSFSGGAEETQYF. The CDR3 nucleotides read TGTGCCAGCAGTTTCAGCGGGGGGGCAGAAGAGACCCAGTACTTC.

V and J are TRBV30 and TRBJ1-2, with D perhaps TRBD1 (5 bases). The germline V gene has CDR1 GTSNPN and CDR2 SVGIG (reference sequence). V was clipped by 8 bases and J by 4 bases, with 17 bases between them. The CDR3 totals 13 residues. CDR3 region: CARQVAGPYGYTF. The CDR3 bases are TGTGCCCGGCAGGTGGCAGGGCCCTATGGCTACACCTTC.

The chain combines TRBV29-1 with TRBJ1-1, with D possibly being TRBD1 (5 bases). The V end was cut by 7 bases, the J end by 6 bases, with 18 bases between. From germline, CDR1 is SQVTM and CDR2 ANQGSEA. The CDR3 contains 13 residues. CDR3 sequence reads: CSADGGEGSEAFF. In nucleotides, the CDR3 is TGCAGCGCCGATGGGGGGGAAGGGTCTGAAGCTTTCTTT. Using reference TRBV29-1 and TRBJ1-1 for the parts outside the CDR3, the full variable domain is SAVISQKPSRDICQRGTSLTIQCQVDSQVTMMFWYRQQPGQSLTLIATANQGSEATYESGFVIDKFPISRPNLTFSTLTVSNMSPEDSSIYLCSADGGEGSEAFFGQGTRLTVV.

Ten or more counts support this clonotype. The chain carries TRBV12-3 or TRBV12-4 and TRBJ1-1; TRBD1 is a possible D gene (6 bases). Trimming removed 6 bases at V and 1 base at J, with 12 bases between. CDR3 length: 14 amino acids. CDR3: CASRASTGNTEAFF. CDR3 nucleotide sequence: TGTGCCAGCAGGGCGTCGACAGGGAACACTGAAGCTTTCTTT.

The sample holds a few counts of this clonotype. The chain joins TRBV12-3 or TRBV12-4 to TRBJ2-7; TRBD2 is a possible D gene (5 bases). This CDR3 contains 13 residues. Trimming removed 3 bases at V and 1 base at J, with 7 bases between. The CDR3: CASSFEGSYEQYF. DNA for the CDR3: TGTGCCAGCAGTTTTGAGGGTTCCTACGAGCAGTACTTC.

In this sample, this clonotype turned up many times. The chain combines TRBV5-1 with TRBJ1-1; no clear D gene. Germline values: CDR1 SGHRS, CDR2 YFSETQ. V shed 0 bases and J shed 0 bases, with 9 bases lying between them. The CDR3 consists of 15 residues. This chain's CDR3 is CASSLATTLNTEAFF. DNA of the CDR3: TGCGCCAGCAGCTTGGCGACGACCCTGAACACTGAAGCTTTCTTT.

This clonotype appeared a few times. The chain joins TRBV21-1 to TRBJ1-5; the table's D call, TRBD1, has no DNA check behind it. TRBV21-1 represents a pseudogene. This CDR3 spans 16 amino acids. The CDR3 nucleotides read TGTGCCAGCAGCAAAGCTGTCAGGGGGCCCTATCAGCCCCAGCATTTT. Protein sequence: CASSKAVRGPYQPQHF.

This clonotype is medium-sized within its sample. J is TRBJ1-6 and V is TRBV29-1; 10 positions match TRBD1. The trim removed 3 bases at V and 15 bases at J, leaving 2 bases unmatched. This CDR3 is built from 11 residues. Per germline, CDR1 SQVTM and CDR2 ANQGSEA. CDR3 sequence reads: CSVEGQGHLHF. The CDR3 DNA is TGCAGCGTTGAGGGACAGGGGCACCTCCACTTT.

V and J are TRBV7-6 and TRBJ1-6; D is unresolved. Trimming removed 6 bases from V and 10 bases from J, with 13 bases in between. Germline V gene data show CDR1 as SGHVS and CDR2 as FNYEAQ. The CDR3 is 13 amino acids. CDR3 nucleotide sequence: TGTGCCAGCAGGGTCAAGGAGGACTCACCCCTCCACTTT. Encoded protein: CASRVKEDSPLHF.

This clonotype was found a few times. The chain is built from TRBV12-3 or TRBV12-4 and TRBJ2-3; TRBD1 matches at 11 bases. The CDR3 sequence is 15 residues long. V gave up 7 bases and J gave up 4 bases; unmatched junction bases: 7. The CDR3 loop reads CASTRDRGGSDTQYF. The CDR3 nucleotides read TGTGCCAGCACCCGGGACAGGGGGGGCTCAGATACGCAGTATTTT.